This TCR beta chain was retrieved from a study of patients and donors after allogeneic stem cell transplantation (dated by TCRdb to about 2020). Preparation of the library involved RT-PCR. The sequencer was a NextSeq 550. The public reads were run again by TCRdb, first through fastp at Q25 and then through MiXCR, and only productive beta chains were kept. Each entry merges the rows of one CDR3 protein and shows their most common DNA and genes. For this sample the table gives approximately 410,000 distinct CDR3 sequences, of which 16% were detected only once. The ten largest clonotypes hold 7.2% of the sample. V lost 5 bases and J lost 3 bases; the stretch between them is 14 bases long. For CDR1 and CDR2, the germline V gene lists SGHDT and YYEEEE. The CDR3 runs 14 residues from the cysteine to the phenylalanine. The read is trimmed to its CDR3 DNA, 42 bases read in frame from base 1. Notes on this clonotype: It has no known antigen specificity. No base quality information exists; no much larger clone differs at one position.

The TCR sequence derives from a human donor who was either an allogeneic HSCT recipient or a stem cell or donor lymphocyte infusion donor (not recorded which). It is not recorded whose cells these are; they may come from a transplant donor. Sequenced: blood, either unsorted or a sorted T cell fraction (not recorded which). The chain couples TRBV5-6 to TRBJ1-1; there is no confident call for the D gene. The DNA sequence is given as TGTGCCAGCAGTACCGGCCCGAGGGACACTGAAGCTTTCTTT. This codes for CASSTGPRDTEAFF.